Listed here is a single T cell receptor beta chain. This PCR relied on a set of 60 Vbeta primers and 13 Jbeta primers. Repertoires were generated with immunoSEQ multiplex PCR, while TCRdb's copy carries only in-frame clones and drops some. The repertoire holds more than 140,000 clones, with about three fifths as singletons. This sample was included in a study of cytomegalovirus exposure and HLA in healthy donors. This CDR3 region has 15 residues. Trimming pared 3 bases from V and 6 bases from J, leaving 15 bases between. Per the germline V gene, CDR1 is LNHDA and CDR2 is SQIVND (reference sequence). This TCR came from a woman aged 30 to 39 in good health and CMV-seropositive. This chain links TRBV19 with TRBJ2-1; D is unclear. The sample comprised PBMCs. The CDR3 here is CASSIVIARSNEQFF. The CDR3 DNA sequence: TGTGCCAGTAGTATTGTCATAGCCCGTTCCAATGAGCAGTTCTTC.